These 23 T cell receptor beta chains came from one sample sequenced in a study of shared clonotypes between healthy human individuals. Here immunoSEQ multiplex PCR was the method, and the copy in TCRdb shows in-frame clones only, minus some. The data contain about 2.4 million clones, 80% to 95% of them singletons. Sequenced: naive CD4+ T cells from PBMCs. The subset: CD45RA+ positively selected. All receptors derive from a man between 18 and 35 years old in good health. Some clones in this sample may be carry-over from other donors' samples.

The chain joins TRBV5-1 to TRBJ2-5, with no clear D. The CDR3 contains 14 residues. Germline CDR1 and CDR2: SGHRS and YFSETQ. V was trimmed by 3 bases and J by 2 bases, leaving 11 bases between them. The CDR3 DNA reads TGCGCCAGCAGCTCGCCGCCAGTGCAAGAGACCCAGTACTTC. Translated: CASSSPPVQETQYF.

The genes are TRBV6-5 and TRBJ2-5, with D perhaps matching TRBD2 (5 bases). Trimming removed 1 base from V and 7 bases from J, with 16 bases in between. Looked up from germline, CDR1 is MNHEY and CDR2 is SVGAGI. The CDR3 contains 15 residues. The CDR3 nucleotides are TGTGCCAGCAGTTACTTTAGCGCCAAGCCGGGGACCCAGTACTTC. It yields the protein CASSYFSAKPGTQYF.

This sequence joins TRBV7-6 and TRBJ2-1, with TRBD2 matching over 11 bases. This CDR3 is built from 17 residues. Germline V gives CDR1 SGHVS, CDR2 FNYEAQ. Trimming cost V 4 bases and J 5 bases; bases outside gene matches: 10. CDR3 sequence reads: CASSSLLAGAWDNEQFF. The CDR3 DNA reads TGTGCCAGCAGCTCACTACTAGCGGGAGCTTGGGACAATGAGCAGTTCTTC.

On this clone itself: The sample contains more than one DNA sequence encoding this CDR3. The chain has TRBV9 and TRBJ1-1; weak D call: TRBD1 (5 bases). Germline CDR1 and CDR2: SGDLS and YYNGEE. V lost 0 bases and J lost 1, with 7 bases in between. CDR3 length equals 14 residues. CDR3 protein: CASSVAGQNTEAFF. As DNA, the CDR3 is TGTGCCAGCAGCGTAGCGGGGCAGAACACTGAAGCTTTCTTT.

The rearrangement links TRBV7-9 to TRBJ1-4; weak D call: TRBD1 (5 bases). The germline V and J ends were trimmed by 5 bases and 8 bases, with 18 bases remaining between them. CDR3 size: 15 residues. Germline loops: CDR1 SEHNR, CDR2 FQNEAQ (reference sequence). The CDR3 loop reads CASSPTGAREEKLFF. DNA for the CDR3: TGTGCCAGCAGCCCCACCGGGGCGAGGGAGGAAAAACTGTTTTTT.

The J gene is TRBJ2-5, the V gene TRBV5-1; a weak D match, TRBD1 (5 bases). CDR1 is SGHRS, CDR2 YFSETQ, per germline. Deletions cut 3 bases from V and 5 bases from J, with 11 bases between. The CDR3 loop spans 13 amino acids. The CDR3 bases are TGCGCCAGCAGCTGGTCAGGGCGTGAGACCCAGTACTTC. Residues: CASSWSGRETQYF.

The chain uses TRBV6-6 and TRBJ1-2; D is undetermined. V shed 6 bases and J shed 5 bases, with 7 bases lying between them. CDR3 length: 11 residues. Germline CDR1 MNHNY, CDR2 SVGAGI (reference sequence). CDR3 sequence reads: CASRGGYGYTF. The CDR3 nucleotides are TGTGCCAGCAGAGGCGGTTATGGCTACACCTTC.

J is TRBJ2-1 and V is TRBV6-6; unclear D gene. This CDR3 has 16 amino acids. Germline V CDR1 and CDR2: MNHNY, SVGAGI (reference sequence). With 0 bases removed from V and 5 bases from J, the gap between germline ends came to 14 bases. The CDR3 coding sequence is TGTGCCAGCAGTTACTCCGCCCCAGGTCTGAACAATGAGCAGTTCTTC. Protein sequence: CASSYSAPGLNNEQFF.

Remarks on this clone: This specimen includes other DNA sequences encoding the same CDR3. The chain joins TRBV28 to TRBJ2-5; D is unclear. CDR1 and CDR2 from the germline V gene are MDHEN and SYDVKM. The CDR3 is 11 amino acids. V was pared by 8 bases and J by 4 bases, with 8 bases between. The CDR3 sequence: CASRSRETQYF. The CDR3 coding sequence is TGTGCCAGCCGGAGCAGAGAGACCCAGTACTTC.

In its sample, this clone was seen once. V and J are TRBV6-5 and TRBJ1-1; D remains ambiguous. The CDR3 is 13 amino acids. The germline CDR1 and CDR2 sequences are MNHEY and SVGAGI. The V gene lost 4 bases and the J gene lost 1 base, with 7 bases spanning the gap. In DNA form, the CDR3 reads TGTGCCAGCAGTTTTGGGCCGAACACTGAAGCTTTCTTT. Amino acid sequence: CASSFGPNTEAFF.

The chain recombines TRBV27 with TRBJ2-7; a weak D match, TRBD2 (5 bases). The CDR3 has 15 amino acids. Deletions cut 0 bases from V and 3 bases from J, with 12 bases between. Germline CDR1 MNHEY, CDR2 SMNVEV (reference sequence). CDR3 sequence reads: CASSLSGGGGYEQYF. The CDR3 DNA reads TGTGCCAGCAGTTTATCGGGTGGAGGAGGCTACGAGCAGTACTTC.

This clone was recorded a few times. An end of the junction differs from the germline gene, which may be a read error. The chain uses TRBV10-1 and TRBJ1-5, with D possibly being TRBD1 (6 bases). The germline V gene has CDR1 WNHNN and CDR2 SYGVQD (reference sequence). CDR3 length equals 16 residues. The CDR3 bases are TGCGCCAGCCCACCAAGGGGGGAGCGTAGCGATCAGCCCCAGCATTTT. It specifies CASPPRGERSDQPQHF.

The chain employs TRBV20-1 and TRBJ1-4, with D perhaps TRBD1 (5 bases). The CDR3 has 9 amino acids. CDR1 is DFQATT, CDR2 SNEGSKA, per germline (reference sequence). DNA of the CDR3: TGCAGGGGGCTGCGGGGACTGTTTTTT. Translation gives CRGLRGLFF.

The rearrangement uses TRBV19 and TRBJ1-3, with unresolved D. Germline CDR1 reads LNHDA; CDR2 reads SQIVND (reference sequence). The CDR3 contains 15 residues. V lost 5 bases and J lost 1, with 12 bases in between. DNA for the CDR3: TGTGCCAGTAGTCCCCGACTGAAATCTGGAAACACCATATATTTT. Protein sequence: CASSPRLKSGNTIYF.

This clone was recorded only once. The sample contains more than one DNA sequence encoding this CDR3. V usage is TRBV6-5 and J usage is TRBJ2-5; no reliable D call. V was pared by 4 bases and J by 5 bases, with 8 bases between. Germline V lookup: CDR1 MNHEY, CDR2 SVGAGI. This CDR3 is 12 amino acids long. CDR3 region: CASSSGWETQYF. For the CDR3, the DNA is TGTGCCAGCAGTTCTGGGTGGGAGACCCAGTACTTC.

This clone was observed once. The CDR3, as DNA: TGTGCCAGCAGCTTCATCGGACAGGGGAGTAACTATGGCTACACCTTC. Translated: CASSFIGQGSNYGYTF. The chain links TRBV7-2 to TRBJ1-2; 9 bases match TRBD1. This CDR3 spans 16 amino acids. V shed 3 bases and J 1 base; nucleotides not matched to a gene: 6. CDR1 SGHTA and CDR2 FQGNSA come from the germline V gene.

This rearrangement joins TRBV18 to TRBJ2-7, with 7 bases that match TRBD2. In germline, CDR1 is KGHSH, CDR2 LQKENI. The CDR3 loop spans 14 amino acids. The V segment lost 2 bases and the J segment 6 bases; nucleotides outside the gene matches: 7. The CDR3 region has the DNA TGTGCCAGCTCACCAGTCGCGGGAGTTTCCGAGCAGTACTTC. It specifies CASSPVAGVSEQYF.

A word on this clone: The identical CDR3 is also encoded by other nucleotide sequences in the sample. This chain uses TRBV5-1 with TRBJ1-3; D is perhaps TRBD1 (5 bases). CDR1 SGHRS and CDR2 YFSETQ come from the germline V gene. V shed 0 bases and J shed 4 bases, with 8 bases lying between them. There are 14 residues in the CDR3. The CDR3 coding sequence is TGCGCCAGCAGCTTGGGTCAGGGCGGAAACACCATATATTTT. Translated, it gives CASSLGQGGNTIYF.

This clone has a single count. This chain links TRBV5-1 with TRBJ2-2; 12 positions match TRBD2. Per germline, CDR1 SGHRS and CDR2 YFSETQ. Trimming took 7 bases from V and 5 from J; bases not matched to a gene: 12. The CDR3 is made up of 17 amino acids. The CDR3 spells CASVETSGSPGTGELFF. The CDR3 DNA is TGCGCCAGCGTCGAGACTAGCGGGAGCCCCGGGACCGGGGAGCTGTTTTTT.

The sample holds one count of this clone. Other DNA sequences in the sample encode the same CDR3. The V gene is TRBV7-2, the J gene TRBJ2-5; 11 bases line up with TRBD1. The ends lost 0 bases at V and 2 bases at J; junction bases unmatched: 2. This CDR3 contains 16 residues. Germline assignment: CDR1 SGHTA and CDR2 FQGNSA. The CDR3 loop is CASSLAGTGGQETQYF. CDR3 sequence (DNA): TGTGCCAGCAGCTTAGCCGGGACAGGGGGACAAGAGACCCAGTACTTC.

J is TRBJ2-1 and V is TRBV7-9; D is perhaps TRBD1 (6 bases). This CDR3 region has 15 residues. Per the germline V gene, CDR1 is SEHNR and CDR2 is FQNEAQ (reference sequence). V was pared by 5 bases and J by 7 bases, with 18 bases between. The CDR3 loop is CASSPQGGFANEQFF. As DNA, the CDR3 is TGTGCCAGCAGCCCCCAAGGGGGATTTGCAAATGAGCAGTTCTTC.

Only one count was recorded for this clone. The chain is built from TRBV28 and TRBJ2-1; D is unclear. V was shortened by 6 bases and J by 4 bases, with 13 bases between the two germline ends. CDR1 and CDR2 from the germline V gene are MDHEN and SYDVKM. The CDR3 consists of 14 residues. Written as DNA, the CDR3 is TGTGCCAGCAGCTCCTTAAGTCATTACAATGAGCAGTTCTTC. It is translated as CASSSLSHYNEQFF.

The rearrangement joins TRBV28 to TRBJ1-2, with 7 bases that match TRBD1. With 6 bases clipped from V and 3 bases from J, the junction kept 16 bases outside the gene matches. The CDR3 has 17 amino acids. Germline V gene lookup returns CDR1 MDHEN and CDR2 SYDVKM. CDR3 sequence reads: CASSQIRATGPYYGYTF. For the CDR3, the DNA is TGTGCCAGCAGCCAAATCCGGGCGACAGGGCCCTACTATGGCTACACCTTC.